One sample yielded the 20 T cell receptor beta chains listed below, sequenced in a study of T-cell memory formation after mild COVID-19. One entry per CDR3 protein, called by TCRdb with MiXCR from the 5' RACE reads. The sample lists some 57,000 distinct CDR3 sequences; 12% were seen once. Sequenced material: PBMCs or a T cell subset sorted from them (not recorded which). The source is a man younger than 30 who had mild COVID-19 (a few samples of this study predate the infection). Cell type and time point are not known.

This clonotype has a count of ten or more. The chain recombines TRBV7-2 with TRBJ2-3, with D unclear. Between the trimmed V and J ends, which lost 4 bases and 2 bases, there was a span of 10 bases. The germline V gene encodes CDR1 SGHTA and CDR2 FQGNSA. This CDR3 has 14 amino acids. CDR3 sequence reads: CASSSARYTDTQYF. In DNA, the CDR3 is TGTGCCAGCAGCTCAGCGAGGTACACAGATACGCAGTATTTT.

The CDR3 nucleotides read TGTGCCAGCAGCCTCCGTGGTAGCGGGGGGGAGCAGTTCTTC. Protein: CASSLRGSGGEQFF. This chain connects TRBV7-3 to TRBJ2-1; TRBD2 agrees at 10 bases. Trimming cost V 5 bases and J 10 bases; bases outside gene matches: 8. Germline values: CDR1 SGHTA, CDR2 FQGTGA. This CDR3 spans 14 amino acids.

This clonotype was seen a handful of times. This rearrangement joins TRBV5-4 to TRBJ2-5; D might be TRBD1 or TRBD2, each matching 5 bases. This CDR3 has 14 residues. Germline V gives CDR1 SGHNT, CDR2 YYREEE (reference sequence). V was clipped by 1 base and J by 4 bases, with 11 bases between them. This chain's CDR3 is CASSLSGATETQYF. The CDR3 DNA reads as TGTGCCAGCAGCTTGTCCGGGGCAACAGAGACCCAGTACTTC.

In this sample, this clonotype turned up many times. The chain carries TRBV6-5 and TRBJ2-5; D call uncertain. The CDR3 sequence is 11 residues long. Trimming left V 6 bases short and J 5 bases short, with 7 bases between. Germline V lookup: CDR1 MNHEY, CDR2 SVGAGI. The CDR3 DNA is TGTGCCAGCAGGGCCGTCGAGACCCAGTACTTC. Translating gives CASRAVETQYF.

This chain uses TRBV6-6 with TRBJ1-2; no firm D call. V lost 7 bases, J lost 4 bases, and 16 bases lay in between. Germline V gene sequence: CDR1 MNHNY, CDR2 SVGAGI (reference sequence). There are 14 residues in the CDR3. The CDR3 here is CASKGPSMGYGYTF. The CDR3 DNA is TGTGCCAGCAAAGGTCCGTCGATGGGCTATGGCTACACCTTC.

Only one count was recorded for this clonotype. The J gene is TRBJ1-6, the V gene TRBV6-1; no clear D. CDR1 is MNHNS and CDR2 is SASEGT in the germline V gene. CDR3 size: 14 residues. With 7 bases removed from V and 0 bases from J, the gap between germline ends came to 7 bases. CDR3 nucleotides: TGTGCCAGCACAACCAGCTCCTATAATTCACCCCTCCACTTT. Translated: CASTTSSYNSPLHF.

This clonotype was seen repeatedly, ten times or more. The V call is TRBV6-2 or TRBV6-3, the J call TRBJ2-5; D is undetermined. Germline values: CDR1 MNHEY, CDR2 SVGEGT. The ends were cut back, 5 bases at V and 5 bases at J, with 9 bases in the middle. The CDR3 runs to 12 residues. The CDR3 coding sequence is TGTGCCAGCAGTCCAACGGATGAGACCCAGTACTTC. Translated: CASSPTDETQYF.

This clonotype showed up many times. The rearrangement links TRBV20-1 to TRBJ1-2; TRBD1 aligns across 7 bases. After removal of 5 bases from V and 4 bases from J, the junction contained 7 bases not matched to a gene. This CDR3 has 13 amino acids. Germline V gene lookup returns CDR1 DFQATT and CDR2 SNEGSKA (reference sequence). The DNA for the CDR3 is TGCAGTGCTCGACGCGACAGGGTCTATGGCTACACCTTC. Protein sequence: CSARRDRVYGYTF.

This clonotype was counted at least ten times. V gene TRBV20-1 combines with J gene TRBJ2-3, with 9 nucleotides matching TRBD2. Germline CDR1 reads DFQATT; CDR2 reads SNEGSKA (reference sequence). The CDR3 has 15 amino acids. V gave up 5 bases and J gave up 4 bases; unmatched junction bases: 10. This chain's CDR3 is CSAGQIGGGADTQYF. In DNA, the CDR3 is TGCAGTGCTGGACAGATCGGCGGGGGGGCAGATACGCAGTATTTT.

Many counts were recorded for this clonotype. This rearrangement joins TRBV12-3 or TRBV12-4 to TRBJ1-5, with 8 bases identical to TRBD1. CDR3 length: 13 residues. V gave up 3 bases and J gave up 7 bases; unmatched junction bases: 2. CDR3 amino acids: CASSFDRGQPQHF. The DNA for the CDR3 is TGTGCCAGCAGTTTCGACAGGGGACAGCCCCAGCATTTT.

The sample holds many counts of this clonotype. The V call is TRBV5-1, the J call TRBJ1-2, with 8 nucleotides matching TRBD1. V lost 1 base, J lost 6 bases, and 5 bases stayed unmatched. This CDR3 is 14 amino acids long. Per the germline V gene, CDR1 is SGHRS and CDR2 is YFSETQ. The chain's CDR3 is CASSLLQGEHGYTF. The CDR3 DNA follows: TGCGCCAGCAGCTTGTTACAGGGGGAGCATGGCTACACCTTC.

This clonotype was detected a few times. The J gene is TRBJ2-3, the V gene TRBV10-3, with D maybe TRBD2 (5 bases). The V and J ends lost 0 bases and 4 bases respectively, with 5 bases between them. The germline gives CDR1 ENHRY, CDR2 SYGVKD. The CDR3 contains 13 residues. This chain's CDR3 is CAISESRADTQYF. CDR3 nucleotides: TGTGCCATCAGTGAGTCGAGGGCAGATACGCAGTATTTT.

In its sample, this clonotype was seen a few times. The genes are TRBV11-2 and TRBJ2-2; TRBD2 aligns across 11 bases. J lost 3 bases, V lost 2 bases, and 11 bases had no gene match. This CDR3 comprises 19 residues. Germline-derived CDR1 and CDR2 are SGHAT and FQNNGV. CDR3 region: CASSLRIAGGIRYTGELFF. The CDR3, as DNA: TGTGCCAGCAGCTTACGCATAGCGGGGGGGATCCGATACACCGGGGAGCTGTTTTTT.

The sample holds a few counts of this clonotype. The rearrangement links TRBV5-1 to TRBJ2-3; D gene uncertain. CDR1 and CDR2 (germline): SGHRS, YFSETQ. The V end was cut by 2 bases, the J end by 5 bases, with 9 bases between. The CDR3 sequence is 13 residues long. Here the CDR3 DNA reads TGCGCCAGCAGCTTCCGTATGGGAGATACGCAGTATTTT. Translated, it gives CASSFRMGDTQYF.

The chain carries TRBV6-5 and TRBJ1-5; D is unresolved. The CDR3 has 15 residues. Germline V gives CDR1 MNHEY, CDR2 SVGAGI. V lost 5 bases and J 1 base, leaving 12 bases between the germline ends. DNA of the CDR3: TGTGCCAGCAGTCGTACCTCCTCCAGCAATCAGCCCCAGCATTTT. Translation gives CASSRTSSSNQPQHF.

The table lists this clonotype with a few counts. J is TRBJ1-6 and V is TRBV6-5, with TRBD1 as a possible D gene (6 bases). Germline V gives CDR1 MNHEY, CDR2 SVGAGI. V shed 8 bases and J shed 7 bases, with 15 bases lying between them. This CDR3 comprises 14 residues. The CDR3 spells CASSGRGPNSPLHF. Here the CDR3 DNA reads TGTGCCAGCTCTGGCAGGGGACCCAATTCACCCCTCCACTTT.

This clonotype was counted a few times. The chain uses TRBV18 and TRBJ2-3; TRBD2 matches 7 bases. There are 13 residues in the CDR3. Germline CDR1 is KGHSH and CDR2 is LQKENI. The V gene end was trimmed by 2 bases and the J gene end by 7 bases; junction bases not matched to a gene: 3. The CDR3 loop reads CASSPGEGNTQYF. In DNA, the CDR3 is TGTGCCAGCTCACCAGGGGAGGGGAATACGCAGTATTTT.

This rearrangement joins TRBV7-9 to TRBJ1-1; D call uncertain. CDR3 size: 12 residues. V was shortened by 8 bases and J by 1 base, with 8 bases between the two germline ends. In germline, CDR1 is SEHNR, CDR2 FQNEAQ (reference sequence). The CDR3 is CASGTRNTEAFF. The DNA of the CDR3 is TGTGCCAGCGGTACTCGGAACACTGAAGCTTTCTTT.

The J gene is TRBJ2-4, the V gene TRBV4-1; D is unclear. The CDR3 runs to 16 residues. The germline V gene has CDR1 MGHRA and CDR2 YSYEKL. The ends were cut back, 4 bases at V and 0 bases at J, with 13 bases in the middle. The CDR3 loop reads CASSLLWVLAKNIQYF. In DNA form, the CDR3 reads TGCGCCAGCAGCCTCCTATGGGTCCTAGCCAAAAACATTCAGTACTTC.

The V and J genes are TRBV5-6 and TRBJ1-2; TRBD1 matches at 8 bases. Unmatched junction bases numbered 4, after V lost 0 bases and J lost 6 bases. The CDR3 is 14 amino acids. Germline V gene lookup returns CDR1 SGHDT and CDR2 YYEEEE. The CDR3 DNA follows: TGTGCCAGCAGCTTGGTGGGACAGGAGCATGGCTACACCTTC. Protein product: CASSLVGQEHGYTF.